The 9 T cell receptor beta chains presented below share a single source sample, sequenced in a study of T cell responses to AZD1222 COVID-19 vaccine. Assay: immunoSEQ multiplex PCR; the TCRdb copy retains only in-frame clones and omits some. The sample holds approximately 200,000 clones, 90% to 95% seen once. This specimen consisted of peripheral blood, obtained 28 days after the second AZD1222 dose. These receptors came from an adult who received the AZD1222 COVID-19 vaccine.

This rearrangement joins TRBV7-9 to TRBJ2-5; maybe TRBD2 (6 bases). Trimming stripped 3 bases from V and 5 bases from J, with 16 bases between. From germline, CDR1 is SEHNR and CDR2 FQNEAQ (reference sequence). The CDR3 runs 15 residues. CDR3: CASSFPGRSRETQYF. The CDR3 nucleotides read TGTGCCAGCAGCTTCCCAGGGAGGAGTCGGGAGACCCAGTACTTC.

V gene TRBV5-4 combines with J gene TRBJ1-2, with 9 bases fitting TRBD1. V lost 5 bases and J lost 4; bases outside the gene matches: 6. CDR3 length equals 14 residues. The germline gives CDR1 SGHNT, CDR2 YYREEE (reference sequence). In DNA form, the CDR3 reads TGTGCCAGCAGACTTACAGGGGGCTCCTATGGCTACACCTTC. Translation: CASRLTGGSYGYTF.

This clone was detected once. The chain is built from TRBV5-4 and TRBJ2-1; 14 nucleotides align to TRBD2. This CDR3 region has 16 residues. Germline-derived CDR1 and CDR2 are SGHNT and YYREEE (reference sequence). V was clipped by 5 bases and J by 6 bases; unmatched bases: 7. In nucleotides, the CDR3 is TGTGCCAGCAGGTCCCCCGGGACTAGCGGGGGCAATGAGCAGTTCTTC. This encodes CASRSPGTSGGNEQFF. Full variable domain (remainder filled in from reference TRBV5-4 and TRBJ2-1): ETGVTQSPTHLIKTRGQQVTLRCSSQSGHNTVSWYQQALGQGPQFIFQYYREEENGRGNFPPRFSGLQFPNYSSELNVNALELDDSALYLCASRSPGTSGGNEQFFGPGTRLTVL.

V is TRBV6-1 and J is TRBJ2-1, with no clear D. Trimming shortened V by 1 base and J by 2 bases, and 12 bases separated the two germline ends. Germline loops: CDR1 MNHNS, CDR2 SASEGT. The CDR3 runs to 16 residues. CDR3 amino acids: CASSEVRVVPYNEQFF. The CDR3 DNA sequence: TGTGCCAGCAGTGAAGTAAGGGTTGTGCCCTACAATGAGCAGTTCTTC.

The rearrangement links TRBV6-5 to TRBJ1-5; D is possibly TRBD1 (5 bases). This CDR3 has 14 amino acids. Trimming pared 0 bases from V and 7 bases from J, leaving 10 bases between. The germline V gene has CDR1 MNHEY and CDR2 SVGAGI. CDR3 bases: TGTGCCAGCAGTTACTCGCGGGGCGGGCAGCCCCAGCATTTT. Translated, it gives CASSYSRGGQPQHF.

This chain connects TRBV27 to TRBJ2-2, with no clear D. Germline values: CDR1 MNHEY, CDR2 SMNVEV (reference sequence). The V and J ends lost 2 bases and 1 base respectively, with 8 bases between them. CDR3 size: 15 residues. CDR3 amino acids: CASSLATLNTGELFF. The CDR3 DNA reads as TGTGCCAGCAGTTTAGCCACTCTGAACACCGGGGAGCTGTTTTTT.

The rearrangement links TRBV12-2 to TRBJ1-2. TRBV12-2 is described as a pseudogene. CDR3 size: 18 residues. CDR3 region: CASRLADFWRLTNYGYTF. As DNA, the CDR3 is TGTGCAAGTCGCTTAGCTGATTTCTGGCGACTTACTAACTATGGCTACACCTTC.

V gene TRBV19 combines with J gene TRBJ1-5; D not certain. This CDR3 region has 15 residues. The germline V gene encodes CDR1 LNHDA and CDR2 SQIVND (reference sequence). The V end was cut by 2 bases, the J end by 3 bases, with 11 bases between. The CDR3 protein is CASSIQGSNNQPQHF. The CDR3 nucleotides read TGTGCCAGTAGTATACAAGGGAGCAACAATCAGCCCCAGCATTTT.

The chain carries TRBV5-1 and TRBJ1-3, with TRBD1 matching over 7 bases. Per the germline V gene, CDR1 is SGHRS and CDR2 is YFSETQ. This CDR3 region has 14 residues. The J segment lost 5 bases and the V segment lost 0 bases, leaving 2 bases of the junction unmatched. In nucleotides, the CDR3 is TGCGCCAGCAGCTTGGAGACAGGGAGAAACACCATATATTTT. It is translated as CASSLETGRNTIYF.